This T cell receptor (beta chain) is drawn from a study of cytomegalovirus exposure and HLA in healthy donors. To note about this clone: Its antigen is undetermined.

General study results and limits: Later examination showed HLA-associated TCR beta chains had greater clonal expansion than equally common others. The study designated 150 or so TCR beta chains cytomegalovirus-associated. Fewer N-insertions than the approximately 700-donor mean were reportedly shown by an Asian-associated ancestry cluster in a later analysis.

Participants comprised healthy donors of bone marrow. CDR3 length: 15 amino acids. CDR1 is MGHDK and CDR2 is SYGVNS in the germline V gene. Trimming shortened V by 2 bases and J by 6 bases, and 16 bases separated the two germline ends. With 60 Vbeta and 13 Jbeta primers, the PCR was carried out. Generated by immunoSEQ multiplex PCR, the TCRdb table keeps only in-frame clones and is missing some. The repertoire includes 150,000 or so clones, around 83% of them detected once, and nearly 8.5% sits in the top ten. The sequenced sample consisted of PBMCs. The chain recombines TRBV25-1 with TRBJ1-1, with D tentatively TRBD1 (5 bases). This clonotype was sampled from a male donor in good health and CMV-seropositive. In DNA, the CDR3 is TGTGCCAGCAGTGAAGGGAGGGGCGGGTACGCTGAAGCTTTCTTT. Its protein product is CASSEGRGGYAEAFF.